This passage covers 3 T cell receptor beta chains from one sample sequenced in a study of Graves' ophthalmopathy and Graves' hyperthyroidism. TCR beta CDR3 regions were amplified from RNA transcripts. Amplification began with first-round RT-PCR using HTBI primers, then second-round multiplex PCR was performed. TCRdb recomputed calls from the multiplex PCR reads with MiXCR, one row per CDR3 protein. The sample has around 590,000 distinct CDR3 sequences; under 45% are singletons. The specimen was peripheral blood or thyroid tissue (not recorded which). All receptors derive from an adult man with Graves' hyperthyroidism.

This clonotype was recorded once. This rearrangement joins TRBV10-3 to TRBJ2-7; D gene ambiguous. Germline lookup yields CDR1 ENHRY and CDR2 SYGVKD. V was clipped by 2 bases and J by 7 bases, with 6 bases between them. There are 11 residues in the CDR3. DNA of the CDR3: TGTGCCATCAGTGAGGGCAATGAGCAGTACTTC. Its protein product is CAISEGNEQYF.

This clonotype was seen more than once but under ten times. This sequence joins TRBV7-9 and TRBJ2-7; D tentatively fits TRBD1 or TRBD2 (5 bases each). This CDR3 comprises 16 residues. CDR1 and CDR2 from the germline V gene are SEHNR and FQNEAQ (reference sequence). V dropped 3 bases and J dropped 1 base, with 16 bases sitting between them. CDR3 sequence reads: CASSFLGVGVSYEQYF. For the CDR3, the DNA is TGTGCCAGCAGCTTTTTGGGAGTAGGGGTTTCCTACGAGCAGTACTTC. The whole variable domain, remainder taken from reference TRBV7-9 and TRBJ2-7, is DTGVSQNPRHKITKRGQNVTFRCDPISEHNRLYWYRQTLGQGPEFLTYFQNEAQLEKSRLLSDRFSAERPKGSFSTLEIQRTEQGDSAMYLCASSFLGVGVSYEQYFGPGTRLTVT.

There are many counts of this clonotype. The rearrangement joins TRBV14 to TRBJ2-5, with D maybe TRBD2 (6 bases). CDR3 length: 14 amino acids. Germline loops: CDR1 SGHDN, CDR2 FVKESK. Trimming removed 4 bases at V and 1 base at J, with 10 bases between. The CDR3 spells CASSLLASQETQYF. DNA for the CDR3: TGTGCCAGCAGCCTCCTAGCGTCCCAAGAGACCCAGTACTTC.